The clone carrying this T cell receptor beta chain was picked up many times. As yet, its antigen is unknown. TCRdb called the RT-PCR reads again in MiXCR, with one record for every CDR3 protein. Of about 780,000 distinct CDR3 sequences in the sample, approximately 17% were seen once. The CDR3 contains 14 residues. The V and J ends lost 2 bases and 2 bases respectively, with 9 bases between them. The germline V gene has CDR1 SEHNR and CDR2 FQNEAQ (reference sequence). The sample is drawn from a study of response to subunit inactivated influenza vaccine. Broader study findings: Few additional T cells are recruited per seasonal influenza vaccination, authors suggested.

This chain links TRBV7-9 with TRBJ1-2; possibly TRBD1 for D (5 bases). The input for sequencing was PBMCs from blood, taken 5 days after vaccination. The source is a man between 50 and 59 years old who received an inactivated influenza vaccine. The CDR3 region is CASSLQGPNYGYTF. The CDR3 DNA sequence: TGTGCCAGCAGCTTACAGGGCCCAAACTATGGCTACACCTTC.